One sample yielded the 5 T cell receptor beta chains listed below, sequenced in a study of blood T cell repertoires in COVID-19. Only in-frame clones appear in the TCRdb table, and some are missing; sequencing was by immunoSEQ multiplex PCR. The sample has 85,000 to 120,000 clones, about nine tenths seen once; the top ten hold 4% to 5.5%. The sequenced sample was peripheral blood. The receptor set was obtained from a woman in her forties or fifties with COVID-19, enrolled during active disease.

The chain couples TRBV2 to TRBJ2-3; the D gene is possibly TRBD2 (7 bases). Germline CDR1 is SNHLY and CDR2 is FYNNEI. The CDR3 consists of 16 residues. With 6 bases removed from V and 0 bases from J, the gap between germline ends came to 16 bases. CDR3 in DNA: TGTGCCAGCAGAGGCGGCGGGGGCATAAGCACAGATACGCAGTATTTT. It is translated as CASRGGGGISTDTQYF.

The chain links TRBV6-5 to TRBJ1-6; 8 positions agree with TRBD1. Germline CDR1 MNHEY, CDR2 SVGAGI. V lost 4 bases to trimming and J lost 11 bases; unmatched junction nucleotides: 7. The CDR3 extends over 14 amino acids. CDR3 in amino acids: CASSSGTGGAPLHF. CDR3 sequence (DNA): TGTGCCAGCAGTTCCGGGACAGGAGGTGCACCCCTCCACTTT.

V and J are TRBV27 and TRBJ2-7; tentative D call: TRBD1 (6 bases). The germline gives CDR1 MNHEY, CDR2 SMNVEV (reference sequence). Between the trimmed V and J ends, which lost 5 bases and 0 bases, there was a span of 8 bases. CDR3 length: 13 amino acids. DNA of the CDR3: TGTGCCAGCAGTAGGACAGACTCCTACGAGCAGTACTTC. The encoded protein is CASSRTDSYEQYF.

J is TRBJ2-6 and V is TRBV5-1; no firm D call. With 3 bases removed from V and 1 base from J, the gap between germline ends came to 14 bases. The CDR3 is made up of 17 amino acids. CDR1 is SGHRS, CDR2 YFSETQ, per germline. CDR3 in amino acids: CASSYSPFLSGANVLTF. The CDR3 DNA sequence: TGCGCCAGCAGCTACTCACCCTTTCTGTCTGGGGCCAACGTCCTGACTTTC.

The gene calls are TRBV5-4 and TRBJ2-2; possibly TRBD1 for D (6 bases). The CDR3 covers 13 residues. The germline gives CDR1 SGHNT, CDR2 YYREEE (reference sequence). V lost 10 bases and J 1 base, leaving 11 bases between the germline ends. The CDR3 protein is CAGYRENTGELFF. The CDR3 coding sequence is TGTGCCGGGTACAGGGAGAACACCGGGGAGCTGTTTTTT.